The 13 T cell receptor beta chains below come from one sample, sequenced in a study of blood T cell repertoires in COVID-19. Assay: immunoSEQ multiplex PCR; the TCRdb copy retains only in-frame clones and omits some. Among about 170,000 clones, 70% to 90% were seen once, and the ten largest hold roughly 8%. Sequenced sample: peripheral blood. Receptor source: a man aged 35-49 years who had recovered from COVID-19.

The chain couples TRBV5-6 to TRBJ2-7, with D possibly being TRBD1 (8 bases). Trimming pared 2 bases from V and 1 base from J, leaving 13 bases between. This CDR3 has 15 residues. The germline V gene encodes CDR1 SGHDT and CDR2 YYEEEE. CDR3 sequence: CASSFLQGGSYEQYF. The CDR3 coding sequence is TGTGCCAGCAGCTTTTTACAGGGGGGGTCCTACGAGCAGTACTTC.

In DNA form, the CDR3 reads TGTGCCTGGAGTGGAACAGGGTCGGGTGAGCAGTACTTC. Translated: CAWSGTGSGEQYF. V gene TRBV30 combines with J gene TRBJ2-7, with D possibly being TRBD1 (6 bases). The germline V and J ends were trimmed by 1 base and 7 bases, with 14 bases remaining between them. CDR1 GTSNPN and CDR2 SVGIG come from the germline V gene (reference sequence). This CDR3 is 13 amino acids long.

The CDR3 region is CASSLPTGAEAFF. The CDR3 nucleotides are TGTGCCAGCAGTCTCCCGACAGGCGCTGAAGCTTTCTTT. The V and J genes are TRBV12-3 or TRBV12-4 and TRBJ1-1; tentatively, D is TRBD1 (6 bases). Trimming removed 5 bases from V and 6 bases from J, with 13 bases in between. CDR3 size: 13 residues.

The table lists this clone with a count of one. V and J are TRBV10-1 and TRBJ2-3; D unclear. Germline values: CDR1 WNHNN, CDR2 SYGVQD (reference sequence). This CDR3 is 14 amino acids long. The V end was cut by 2 bases, the J end by 6 bases, with 12 bases between. DNA for the CDR3: TGCGCCAGCAGTGAGACGCCGAACACGGATACGCAGTATTTT. Protein product: CASSETPNTDTQYF.

This clone is termed large. The chain has TRBV25-1 and TRBJ2-1; D gene uncertain. CDR1 and CDR2 from the germline V gene are MGHDK and SYGVNS. CDR3 length: 14 amino acids. The V and J ends lost 1 base and 5 bases respectively, with 9 bases between them. The CDR3 region has the DNA TGTGCCAGCAGTGAATTTCAGATAAACAATGAGCAGTTCTTC. Translated: CASSEFQINNEQFF. Looking up the rest from reference TRBV25-1 and TRBJ2-1 gives the full variable domain: EADIYQTPRYLVIGTGKKITLECSQTMGHDKMYWYQQDPGMELHLIHYSYGVNSTEKGDLSSESTVSRIRTEHFPLTLESARPSHTSQYLCASSEFQINNEQFFGPGTRLTVL.

The count of this clone is one. V and J are TRBV6-5 and TRBJ1-1; possible D gene TRBD1, 6 bases. The germline V and J ends were trimmed by 0 bases and 3 bases, with 11 bases remaining between them. The CDR3 has 15 residues. The germline CDR1 and CDR2 sequences are MNHEY and SVGAGI. DNA of the CDR3: TGTGCCAGCAGTTACTCGCCCGGGGGGCACACTGAAGCTTTCTTT. It yields the protein CASSYSPGGHTEAFF.

V and J are TRBV2 and TRBJ2-3, with 7 bases identical to TRBD2. After removal of 1 base from V and 4 bases from J, the junction contained 8 bases not matched to a gene. The CDR3 is made up of 16 amino acids. Germline values: CDR1 SNHLY, CDR2 FYNNEI. The CDR3 DNA is TGTGCCAGCAGTGAAGATGCTAGCGGCCCCCCAGATACGCAGTATTTT. The encoded protein is CASSEDASGPPDTQYF.

The chain carries TRBV11-1 and TRBJ2-2, with 11 nucleotides matching TRBD1. Germline V gene lookup returns CDR1 SGHAT and CDR2 FQDESV (reference sequence). The CDR3 is 15 residues long. V trimming: 4 bases; J trimming: 5 bases; junction bases outside the gene matches: 3. The CDR3 bases are TGTGCCAGCAGCTCCGGACAGGGGGCGACCGGGGAGCTGTTTTTT. Amino acids: CASSSGQGATGELFF.

The CDR3 loop is CASSTTPGQGGNEQFF. The DNA of the CDR3 is TGTGCCAGCTCAACCACTCCGGGACAGGGAGGGAATGAGCAGTTCTTC. The chain links TRBV18 to TRBJ2-1; 9 nucleotides agree with TRBD1. The ends lost 5 bases at V and 7 bases at J; junction bases unmatched: 12. The CDR3 is made up of 16 amino acids. CDR1 KGHSH and CDR2 LQKENI come from the germline V gene.

This clone occurred once. The V gene is TRBV9, the J gene TRBJ1-1; D is ambiguous. The CDR3 is 15 amino acids. V was shortened by 4 bases and J by 1 base, with 14 bases between the two germline ends. The V gene's germline CDR1 is SGDLS and CDR2 YYNGEE. CDR3 nucleotides: TGTGCCAGCAGCCCATGGGCCGAGGGGAACACTGAAGCTTTCTTT. This encodes CASSPWAEGNTEAFF. The whole variable domain, remainder taken from reference TRBV9 and TRBJ1-1, is DSGVTQTPKHLITATGQRVTLRCSPRSGDLSVYWYQQSLDQGLQFLIQYYNGEERAKGNILERFSAQQFPDLHSELNLSSLELGDSALYFCASSPWAEGNTEAFFGQGTRLTVV.

V gene TRBV2 combines with J gene TRBJ2-5; 9 nucleotides line up with TRBD2. The germline V gene encodes CDR1 SNHLY and CDR2 FYNNEI. The CDR3 runs 13 residues. With V trimmed by 8 bases and J by 2 bases, 3 bases remained unmatched. The chain's CDR3 is CASASGIQETQYF. CDR3 sequence (DNA): TGTGCCAGCGCTAGCGGGATTCAAGAGACCCAGTACTTC.

J is TRBJ1-1 and V is TRBV12-3 or TRBV12-4; the match to TRBD1 covers 7 bases. The CDR3 totals 13 residues. V lost 3 bases and J lost 5; bases outside the gene matches: 3. The CDR3 spells CASSLTGSTEAFF. The CDR3 coding sequence is TGTGCCAGCAGTTTGACAGGGTCAACTGAAGCTTTCTTT.

This chain connects TRBV6-5 to TRBJ1-2, with 8 bases matching TRBD1. The CDR3 totals 13 residues. The V gene's germline CDR1 is MNHEY and CDR2 SVGAGI. Germline trimming cut 5 bases from V and 5 bases from J; bases unmatched to any gene: 4. CDR3 region: CASSTGTGYGYTF. As DNA, the CDR3 is TGTGCCAGCAGTACCGGGACAGGATATGGCTACACCTTC.